The 21 T cell receptor beta chains presented below share a single source sample, sequenced in a study of CD8 T cells in Susac syndrome (dated by TCRdb to the late 2010s). The library was obtained by the immunoSEQ multiplex PCR assay. RNA was extracted with the RNeasy kit and roughly 0.45 to 1 ug was reverse transcribed using random hexamers. Through fastp at Q25 and MiXCR, TCRdb rebuilt clones from the public reads, retaining in-frame beta chains. When rows share a CDR3 protein, they turn into one entry using the most common DNA and genes. This sample holds 80,000 or so distinct CDR3 sequences; approximately 93% were observed only once. The ten most abundant clones make up 0.52% of the sample. The specimen was CD8+ T cells from PBMCs. Receptors were obtained from a human donor with Susac syndrome.

The V gene is TRBV15, the J gene TRBJ2-7; 10 nucleotides line up with TRBD1. There are 15 residues in the CDR3. Germline V lookup: CDR1 LNHNV, CDR2 YYDKDF (reference sequence). J was trimmed by 6 bases and V by 2 bases; bases with no gene match: 7. The CDR3 reads CATSRPDRGMGEQYF. The CDR3 DNA follows: TGTGCCACCAGCAGACCGGACAGGGGGATGGGCGAGCAGTACTTC.

The chain recombines TRBV19 with TRBJ2-1, with TRBD1 matching over 9 bases. The ends lost 3 bases at V and 5 bases at J; junction bases unmatched: 2. The CDR3 has 14 amino acids. CDR1 is LNHDA, CDR2 SQIVND, per germline (reference sequence). The CDR3 here is CASSMGDRDNEQFF. CDR3 DNA: TGTGCCAGTAGTATGGGGGACAGGGACAATGAGCAGTTCTTC. The full variable domain, in which reference TRBV19 and TRBJ2-1 provide the parts outside the CDR3, is DGGITQSPKYLFRKEGQNVTLSCEQNLNHDAMYWYRQDPGQGLRLIYYSQIVNDFQKGDIAEGYSVSREKKESFPLTVTSAQKNPTAFYLCASSMGDRDNEQFFGPGTRLTVL.

This chain uses TRBV7-8 with TRBJ1-1, with TRBD1 matching 8 bases. This CDR3 spans 14 amino acids. Germline CDR1 and CDR2: SGHVS and FQNEAQ. The trim removed 5 bases at V and 1 base at J, leaving 3 bases unmatched. CDR3 sequence: CASSDRGGNTEAFF. In DNA form, the CDR3 reads TGTGCCAGCAGCGACAGGGGTGGGAACACTGAAGCTTTCTTT.

The chain links TRBV12-3 or TRBV12-4 to TRBJ2-2; no firm D call. The CDR3 length is 14 residues. Between the trimmed V and J ends, which lost 5 bases and 1 base, there was a span of 8 bases. The CDR3, as DNA: TGTGCCAGCAGTACCCCAGGGAACACCGGGGAGCTGTTTTTT. Residues: CASSTPGNTGELFF.

This CDR3 reads CATSDPGHRSSEQYF. DNA of the CDR3: TGTGCCACCAGTGACCCGGGACACCGGTCGAGCGAGCAGTACTTC. The chain joins TRBV24-1 to TRBJ2-7; D is possibly TRBD1 (6 bases). Trimming pared 4 bases from V and 6 bases from J, leaving 18 bases between. Germline assignment: CDR1 KGHDR and CDR2 SFDVKD. This CDR3 has 15 residues.

The genes are TRBV27 and TRBJ1-1; weak D call: TRBD1 (5 bases). Deletions cut 5 bases from V and 7 bases from J, with 11 bases between. Per germline, CDR1 MNHEY and CDR2 SMNVEV (reference sequence). This CDR3 is built from 12 residues. The CDR3 region has the DNA TGTGCCAGCAGTGCACGACAGAATGAAGCTTTCTTT. Protein sequence: CASSARQNEAFF.

The chain is built from TRBV29-1 and TRBJ1-1; D is unresolved. The V gene's germline CDR1 is SQVTM and CDR2 ANQGSEA. V gave up 1 base and J gave up 3 bases, with 6 bases separating them. The length of the CDR3 is 12 residues. The CDR3 nucleotides are TGCAGCGTTGAAGGAACGGACACTGAAGCTTTCTTT. Translation: CSVEGTDTEAFF.

The V call is TRBV6-2 or TRBV6-3, the J call TRBJ1-1; D ambiguous. Per the germline V gene, CDR1 is MNHEY and CDR2 is SVGEGT. Trimming took 0 bases from V and 3 from J, leaving 14 bases between them. There are 16 residues in the CDR3. CDR3 sequence: CASSYSKVRLDTEAFF. Here the CDR3 DNA reads TGTGCCAGCAGTTACTCGAAGGTGCGCTTGGACACTGAAGCTTTCTTT.

The CDR3 sequence is CAWSGDTNYGYTF. CDR3 nucleotide sequence: TGTGCCTGGAGCGGGGACACCAACTATGGCTACACCTTC. The chain links TRBV30 to TRBJ1-2, with D perhaps matching TRBD1 (6 bases). Germline loops: CDR1 GTSNPN, CDR2 SVGIG (reference sequence). The CDR3 loop spans 13 amino acids. V lost 3 bases, J lost 2 bases, and 10 bases lay in between.

This clonotype was seen only once. The J gene is TRBJ2-7, the V gene TRBV2; D may be TRBD1 (5 bases). There are 12 residues in the CDR3. Germline V gene lookup returns CDR1 SNHLY and CDR2 FYNNEI. V lost 6 bases and J lost 3, with 9 bases in between. CDR3 nucleotides: TGTGCCAGCAGCGACAGCAACTACGAGCAGTACTTC. Its translation is CASSDSNYEQYF.

V and J are TRBV20-1 and TRBJ2-7; a weak D match, TRBD2 (7 bases). Germline-derived CDR1 and CDR2 are DFQATT and SNEGSKA (reference sequence). V lost 3 bases, J lost 2 bases, and 14 bases lay in between. This CDR3 contains 14 residues. The DNA of the CDR3 is TGCAGTGCTAGGGGTGGGGGGGCTACCTACGAGCAGTACTTC. Its translation is CSARGGGATYEQYF.

The chain employs TRBV2 and TRBJ2-1; 9 bases line up with TRBD2. V dropped 5 bases and J dropped 0; count of bases not matched to a gene: 8. This CDR3 spans 17 amino acids. Germline values: CDR1 SNHLY, CDR2 FYNNEI. In nucleotides, the CDR3 is TGTGCCAGCAGTACCGGGACTAGCCGAAGCTCCTACAATGAGCAGTTCTTC. Its translation: CASSTGTSRSSYNEQFF.

V is TRBV28 and J is TRBJ2-5; maybe TRBD2 (6 bases). Trimming removed 10 bases at V and 9 bases at J, with 15 bases between. The germline gives CDR1 MDHEN, CDR2 SYDVKM. This CDR3 is 11 amino acids long. The CDR3 region is CATRAGLSQYF. The CDR3 DNA follows: TGTGCCACCCGTGCGGGATTGTCCCAGTACTTC.

This clonotype has only a few counts. The CDR3 sequence is CASSLAGNEQYF. The CDR3, as DNA: TGTGCCAGCAGCTTGGCCGGGAACGAGCAGTACTTC. J is TRBJ2-7 and V is TRBV5-6, with a weak D call TRBD2 (5 bases). The germline V gene encodes CDR1 SGHDT and CDR2 YYEEEE. The CDR3 covers 12 residues. V was trimmed by 0 bases and J by 5 bases, leaving 6 bases between them.

The chain employs TRBV27 and TRBJ2-1, with D possibly matching TRBD2 (5 bases). V shed 5 bases and J shed 3 bases, with 20 bases lying between them. The length of the CDR3 is 17 residues. Germline V gene sequence: CDR1 MNHEY, CDR2 SMNVEV (reference sequence). The CDR3 reads CASSEGAAPMSYNEQFF. CDR3 nucleotides: TGTGCCAGCAGTGAGGGAGCGGCACCCATGAGCTACAATGAGCAGTTCTTC.

In DNA form, the CDR3 reads TGTGCCAGCAGCTTAAAAGGGGGCTATGGCTACACCTTC. This encodes CASSLKGGYGYTF. The chain links TRBV7-3 to TRBJ1-2, with a tentative D call TRBD1 (6 bases). Germline loops: CDR1 SGHTA, CDR2 FQGTGA. CDR3 size: 13 residues. The germline V and J ends were trimmed by 1 base and 4 bases, with 7 bases remaining between them.

V and J are TRBV20-1 and TRBJ1-2, with 7 bases fitting TRBD1. The trim removed 3 bases at V and 6 bases at J, leaving 4 bases unmatched. This CDR3 contains 12 residues. CDR1 is DFQATT, CDR2 SNEGSKA, per germline (reference sequence). The CDR3 sequence is CSASGTANGYTF. CDR3 DNA: TGCAGTGCTAGCGGGACAGCTAATGGCTACACCTTC.

The chain recombines TRBV9 with TRBJ1-2, with 7 nucleotides matching TRBD1. Germline V gene data show CDR1 as SGDLS and CDR2 as YYNGEE. V was pared by 5 bases and J by 0 bases, with 7 bases of the junction left unmatched. The CDR3 has 15 amino acids. For the CDR3, the DNA is TGTGCCAGCAGTTTCAACAGGGGCTCTAACTATGGCTACACCTTC. Its translation: CASSFNRGSNYGYTF.

The gene calls are TRBV28 and TRBJ2-2; D may match TRBD1 or TRBD2 (7 bases each). The CDR3 spans 16 residues. The germline V gene has CDR1 MDHEN and CDR2 SYDVKM. The V and J ends lost 7 bases and 2 bases respectively, with 17 bases between them. CDR3 amino acids: CASTPRGGLNTGELFF. CDR3 nucleotide sequence: TGTGCCAGCACCCCCAGGGGGGGGTTAAACACCGGGGAGCTGTTTTTT.

V usage is TRBV7-9 and J usage is TRBJ2-1, with a tentative D call TRBD2 (5 bases). Between the trimmed V and J ends, which lost 5 bases and 6 bases, there was a span of 8 bases. The V gene's germline CDR1 is SEHNR and CDR2 FQNEAQ (reference sequence). The CDR3 is made up of 12 amino acids. In nucleotides, the CDR3 is TGTGCCAGCAGCCCAGCGGCCAATGAGCAGTTCTTC. The encoded protein is CASSPAANEQFF.

The rearrangement links TRBV24-1 to TRBJ2-1; tentatively, D is TRBD2 (7 bases). This CDR3 has 16 residues. CDR1 is KGHDR and CDR2 is SFDVKD in the germline V gene. Trimming left V 3 bases short and J 8 bases short, with 19 bases between. The CDR3 DNA reads TGTGCCACCAGTGATCACCACAGGGAGGGTGTGGATGAGCAGTTCTTC. This gives the protein CATSDHHREGVDEQFF.